These 14 T cell receptor beta chains were all obtained from the same sample, sequenced in a study of early T cells in non-severe SARS-CoV-2 infection. TCRdb ran MiXCR on the 5' RACE reads and lists one entry per CDR3 protein. Of roughly 60,000 distinct CDR3 sequences in the sample, about 12% are singletons; the top ten hold approximately 4.8%. Material: whole blood. The receptors shown here come from an adult who was a healthcare worker with PCR-confirmed SARS-CoV-2 infection or an uninfected control (not recorded which).

This chain uses TRBV11-2 with TRBJ1-1; unclear D gene. Germline values: CDR1 SGHAT, CDR2 FQNNGV. The CDR3 has 13 amino acids. The ends were cut back, 5 bases at V and 0 bases at J, with 7 bases in the middle. CDR3 nucleotides: TGTGCCAGCAGCCCTCAGCTGAACACTGAAGCTTTCTTT. The encoded protein is CASSPQLNTEAFF.

The chain is built from TRBV3-1 and TRBJ1-3; a possible D gene is TRBD1 (6 bases). This CDR3 is built from 17 residues. Trimming took 0 bases from V and 5 from J, leaving 17 bases between them. Germline V gene sequence: CDR1 LGHDT, CDR2 YNNKEL (reference sequence). CDR3 nucleotides: TGTGCCAGCAGCCAAGATATGCGGGGGGCTCACAGAAACACCATATATTTT. Amino acids: CASSQDMRGAHRNTIYF.

J is TRBJ2-7 and V is TRBV20-1; D gene unclear. The ends were cut back, 0 bases at V and 0 bases at J, with 12 bases in the middle. CDR1 and CDR2 (germline): DFQATT, SNEGSKA (reference sequence). The CDR3 covers 15 residues. The CDR3 region is CSARDNSILSYEQYF. Written as DNA, the CDR3 is TGCAGTGCTAGAGACAATAGCATCCTCTCCTACGAGCAGTACTTC.

Many counts were recorded for this clonotype. The genes are TRBV5-1 and TRBJ2-3; D is uncertain. Germline V gene sequence: CDR1 SGHRS, CDR2 YFSETQ. V was trimmed by 1 base and J by 1 base, leaving 7 bases between them. This CDR3 has 14 amino acids. CDR3 region: CASSLFQGTDTQYF. CDR3 in DNA: TGCGCCAGCAGCTTGTTCCAGGGCACAGATACGCAGTATTTT.

As concerns this clonotype: With a much larger clone just one base away, this may be a read error. The chain is built from TRBV14 and TRBJ1-6; 9 bases line up with TRBD1. The CDR3 has 16 amino acids. Germline CDR1 and CDR2: SGHDN and FVKESK. The CDR3 spells CTSSQDSGTGTSPLHF. DNA of the CDR3: TGTACCAGCAGCCAAGACTCCGGGACAGGGACCTCACCCCTCCACTTT. Together with reference TRBV14 and TRBJ1-6, the CDR3 gives the full variable domain: EAGVTQFPSHSVIEKGQTVTLRCDPISGHDNLYWYRRVMGKEIKFLLHFVKESKQDESGMPNNRFLAERTGGTYSTLKVQPAELEDSGVYFCTSSQDSGTGTSPLHFGNGTRLTVT.

This clonotype was found a few times. J is TRBJ2-7 and V is TRBV4-1, with no clear D. Germline V gives CDR1 MGHRA, CDR2 YSYEKL. Trimming pared 4 bases from V and 5 bases from J, leaving 12 bases between. CDR3 length equals 13 residues. CDR3 DNA: TGCGCCAGCAGCCCCTCAAGCCTTAACGAGCAGTACTTC. Residues: CASSPSSLNEQYF.

This clonotype was seen only a few times. The V gene is TRBV28, the J gene TRBJ1-1, with 7 bases identical to TRBD1. The CDR3 has 12 residues. Germline V gives CDR1 MDHEN, CDR2 SYDVKM. V lost 8 bases to trimming and J lost 7 bases; unmatched junction nucleotides: 7. The CDR3 DNA is TGTGCCAGCTGTACAGGGGACCGTGAAGCTTTCTTT. Its protein product is CASCTGDREAFF. Looking up the rest from reference TRBV28 and TRBJ1-1 gives the full variable domain: DVKVTQSSRYLVKRTGEKVFLECVQDMDHENMFWYRQDPGLGLRLIYFSYDVKMKEKGDIPEGYSVSREKKERFSLILESASTNQTSMYLCASCTGDREAFFGQGTRLTVV.

This clonotype appeared many times. The chain links TRBV9 to TRBJ2-7; D may correspond to TRBD1 or TRBD2 (5 bases each). This CDR3 region has 15 residues. Germline assignment: CDR1 SGDLS and CDR2 YYNGEE. V was pared by 4 bases and J by 0 bases, with 14 bases between. CDR3 in amino acids: CASSPAGASSYEQYF. The CDR3 nucleotides are TGTGCCAGCAGCCCCGCCGGGGCTAGCTCCTACGAGCAGTACTTC.

This chain joins TRBV7-6 and TRBJ2-1, with TRBD1 identical over 9 bases. The germline CDR1 and CDR2 sequences are SGHVS and FNYEAQ. The CDR3 is 17 amino acids. The V segment lost 5 bases and the J segment 0 bases; nucleotides outside the gene matches: 8. CDR3 residues: CASSRTGVGSSYNEQFF. DNA of the CDR3: TGTGCCAGCAGCCGGACAGGGGTGGGGAGCTCCTACAATGAGCAGTTCTTC.

This clonotype was detected a few times. The gene calls are TRBV5-1 and TRBJ2-7, with 7 bases aligning to TRBD1. The CDR3 is 14 residues long. After removal of 0 bases from V and 4 bases from J, the junction contained 4 bases not matched to a gene. In germline, CDR1 is SGHRS, CDR2 YFSETQ. The CDR3 reads CASSLDVRGYEQYF. For the CDR3, the DNA is TGCGCCAGCAGCTTGGATGTCAGGGGGTACGAGCAGTACTTC.

The CDR3 spells CASSPPEQGGDTQYF. As DNA, the CDR3 is TGTGCCAGCTCACCACCGGAACAGGGGGGAGATACGCAGTATTTT. The chain recombines TRBV18 with TRBJ2-3; 8 nucleotides agree with TRBD1. The CDR3 is 15 amino acids. Germline-derived CDR1 and CDR2 are KGHSH and LQKENI. After removal of 0 bases from V and 5 bases from J, the junction contained 4 bases not matched to a gene.

A few counts support this clonotype. An end of the junction does not agree with germline; a read error may underlie this. The chain carries TRBV7-6 and TRBJ1-1; TRBD1 matches at 7 bases. The V gene's germline CDR1 is SGHVS and CDR2 FNYEAQ. The CDR3 consists of 12 residues. The CDR3 here is CASSRQGNEAFF. In nucleotides, the CDR3 is TGTGCCAGCAGCCGACAGGGAAATGAAGCTTTTTTT.

This clonotype was counted only a few times. This chain links TRBV29-1 with TRBJ2-1; TRBD1 aligns across 9 bases. The V and J ends lost 7 bases and 9 bases, in that order; junction bases with no gene match: 10. The CDR3 is 13 amino acids. Germline-derived CDR1 and CDR2 are SQVTM and ANQGSEA. CDR3 in amino acids: CSAPGQGSGEQFF. CDR3 sequence (DNA): TGCAGCGCACCGGGACAGGGTTCGGGTGAGCAGTTCTTC.

This clonotype was recorded many times. V usage is TRBV7-8 and J usage is TRBJ2-3; 8 nucleotides match TRBD2. This CDR3 has 15 residues. V gave up 2 bases and J gave up 4 bases; unmatched junction bases: 5. CDR1 and CDR2 from the germline V gene are SGHVS and FQNEAQ. In nucleotides, the CDR3 is TGTGCCAGCAGCTTAACCGGGAGGGAGTCAGATACGCAGTATTTT. This sequence encodes CASSLTGRESDTQYF.